The 27 T cell receptor beta chains listed next were all sequenced from one sample in a study of shared clonotypes between healthy human individuals. Produced via immunoSEQ multiplex PCR; TCRdb's table is partial and in-frame only. Of under 600,000 clones in the sample, 95% to 98% are singletons; the top ten hold about 0.06%. The specimen sequenced was naive CD4+ T cells sorted from blood. The subset denotes: CD45RA+ positively selected. These receptor sequences come from a woman aged 30 to 39 in good health.

The chain joins TRBV28 to TRBJ2-2, with D hard to call. V lost 5 bases, J lost 1 base, and 14 bases lay in between. Germline V gene lookup returns CDR1 MDHEN and CDR2 SYDVKM. The length of the CDR3 is 16 residues. The CDR3 sequence is CASSSTGSLNTGELFF. CDR3 bases: TGTGCCAGCAGTAGCACGGGTAGCTTGAACACCGGGGAGCTGTTTTTT. The full variable domain, in which reference TRBV28 and TRBJ2-2 provide the parts outside the CDR3, is DVKVTQSSRYLVKRTGEKVFLECVQDMDHENMFWYRQDPGLGLRLIYFSYDVKMKEKGDIPEGYSVSREKKERFSLILESASTNQTSMYLCASSSTGSLNTGELFFGEGSRLTVL.

V usage is TRBV6-5 and J usage is TRBJ2-1; TRBD1 matches at 9 bases. Unmatched junction bases numbered 7, after V lost 5 bases and J lost 5 bases. The CDR3 consists of 15 residues. Germline V gene data show CDR1 as MNHEY and CDR2 as SVGAGI. This CDR3 is CASSHDRGRNNEQFF. CDR3 nucleotide sequence: TGTGCCAGCAGTCACGACAGGGGGAGGAACAATGAGCAGTTCTTC.

The chain uses TRBV6-6 and TRBJ2-1, with 7 bases lining up with TRBD2. J was trimmed by 5 bases and V by 7 bases; bases with no gene match: 14. CDR3 length: 16 residues. From germline, CDR1 is MNHNY and CDR2 SVGAGI (reference sequence). CDR3 nucleotides: TGTGCCAGCACCTTCGACCGGACTAGTAAAAACAATGAGCAGTTCTTC. Protein: CASTFDRTSKNNEQFF.

This clone was found a few times. DNA of the CDR3: TGTGCCAGCAGTAACTTACTGGATCAGCCCCAGCATTTT. Protein sequence: CASSNLLDQPQHF. The V gene is TRBV27, the J gene TRBJ1-5; no definite D call. CDR3 length: 13 residues. Trimming removed 5 bases at V and 5 bases at J, with 10 bases between. The V gene's germline CDR1 is MNHEY and CDR2 SMNVEV (reference sequence).

The chain carries TRBV11-2 and TRBJ1-1; 7 positions match TRBD1. Trimming at V came to 5 bases and at J to 3 bases, leaving 12 bases not matched to a gene. There are 16 residues in the CDR3. Germline V gene sequence: CDR1 SGHAT, CDR2 FQNNGV. The DNA of the CDR3 is TGTGCCAGCAGCCCTGCGCGTGCACAGGGGTACACTGAAGCTTTCTTT. This codes for CASSPARAQGYTEAFF.

This rearrangement joins TRBV28 to TRBJ2-3, with TRBD2 matching 11 bases. The germline V gene has CDR1 MDHEN and CDR2 SYDVKM. J gave up 6 bases and V 4 bases, and 9 bases lay outside the gene matches. This CDR3 is 16 amino acids long. CDR3 bases: TGTGCCAGCAGTTCCCCGGGGTCTAGCGGGAGGGATACGCAGTATTTT. Translation gives CASSSPGSSGRDTQYF.

The rearrangement joins TRBV5-4 to TRBJ2-1; TRBD2 matches 10 bases. CDR1 is SGHNT and CDR2 is YYREEE in the germline V gene (reference sequence). CDR3 length equals 15 residues. V lost 1 base and J lost 10; bases outside the gene matches: 8. The CDR3 DNA sequence: TGTGCCAGCAGCTTGTCTAGCGGGAGCTCTCTCGAGCAGTTCTTC. Translating it yields CASSLSSGSSLEQFF.

This clone was observed once. The chain uses TRBV5-1 and TRBJ2-3, with 8 bases identical to TRBD1. CDR3 size: 15 residues. J gave up 3 bases and V 0 bases, and 3 bases lay outside the gene matches. Germline assignment: CDR1 SGHRS and CDR2 YFSETQ. CDR3 sequence reads: CASSLGWTGTDTQYF. The CDR3 DNA reads as TGCGCCAGCAGCTTGGGCTGGACAGGGACAGATACGCAGTATTTT.

Only one count was recorded for this clone. The chain combines TRBV6-5 with TRBJ2-1; TRBD1 matches at 11 bases. With V trimmed by 9 bases and J by 10 bases, 11 bases remained unmatched. CDR1 and CDR2 from the germline V gene are MNHEY and SVGAGI. The CDR3 loop spans 14 amino acids. The DNA for the CDR3 is TGTGCCAGTCGCTCCCCGGGGACAGGGGGGGAGCAGTTCTTC. This translates into CASRSPGTGGEQFF.

The chain has TRBV28 and TRBJ1-5; the match to TRBD1 covers 7 bases. CDR1 is MDHEN, CDR2 SYDVKM, per germline. With V trimmed by 3 bases and J by 1 base, 12 bases remained unmatched. The CDR3 has 18 amino acids. The CDR3 region is CASSFSRGWVRSNQPQHF. CDR3 coding DNA: TGTGCCAGCAGTTTTTCCAGGGGGTGGGTGAGGAGCAATCAGCCCCAGCATTTT. Combining the CDR3 with reference TRBV28 and TRBJ1-5 gives the whole variable domain DVKVTQSSRYLVKRTGEKVFLECVQDMDHENMFWYRQDPGLGLRLIYFSYDVKMKEKGDIPEGYSVSREKKERFSLILESASTNQTSMYLCASSFSRGWVRSNQPQHFGDGTRLSIL.

V and J are TRBV28 and TRBJ1-1; D unclear. Trimming removed 5 bases at V and 2 bases at J, with 30 bases between. Germline V gene sequence: CDR1 MDHEN, CDR2 SYDVKM. The CDR3 has 20 amino acids. The DNA for the CDR3 is TGTGCCAGCAGTCAAAAGAGACGGACGGTATACGATCTCCATAACACTGAAGCTTTCTTT. It translates to CASSQKRRTVYDLHNTEAFF.

The chain employs TRBV27 and TRBJ2-7; 8 nucleotides line up with TRBD1. Germline lookup yields CDR1 MNHEY and CDR2 SMNVEV (reference sequence). With V trimmed by 8 bases and J by 6 bases, 12 bases remained unmatched. The CDR3 consists of 14 residues. CDR3 in DNA: TGTGCCAGCTTACATTGGGACAGGAAGCGCGAGCAGTACTTC. It translates to CASLHWDRKREQYF.

DNA for the CDR3: TGTGCCAGTAGCTCACAGGGTCCCCAAGAGACCCAGTACTTC. This gives the protein CASSSQGPQETQYF. The chain combines TRBV19 with TRBJ2-5; tentatively, D is TRBD1 (6 bases). Trimming left V 6 bases short and J 1 base short, with 12 bases between. Germline loops: CDR1 LNHDA, CDR2 SQIVND (reference sequence). This CDR3 comprises 14 residues.

The chain recombines TRBV6-6 with TRBJ2-1; 8 positions match TRBD2. V was pared by 8 bases and J by 8 bases, with 14 bases of the junction left unmatched. This CDR3 has 15 residues. CDR1 is MNHNY, CDR2 SVGAGI, per germline (reference sequence). The CDR3 loop reads CASAPSGPLGDEQFF. CDR3 DNA: TGTGCCAGCGCCCCTAGCGGGCCTTTGGGCGATGAGCAGTTCTTC.

The chain employs TRBV28 and TRBJ2-7; a weak D match, TRBD2 (6 bases). The CDR3 contains 11 residues. Trimming removed 10 bases from V and 3 bases from J, with 10 bases in between. In germline, CDR1 is MDHEN, CDR2 SYDVKM. CDR3: CATERVYEQYF. CDR3 DNA sequence: TGTGCCACGGAGCGGGTCTACGAGCAGTACTTC.

This sequence joins TRBV28 and TRBJ1-3; D might be TRBD1 (5 bases). The CDR3 covers 16 residues. Germline lookup yields CDR1 MDHEN and CDR2 SYDVKM. The ends were cut back, 8 bases at V and 0 bases at J, with 17 bases in the middle. CDR3 region: CASVEGSRYSGNTIYF. CDR3 in DNA: TGTGCCAGCGTGGAGGGGAGCCGCTACTCTGGAAACACCATATATTTT.

The gene calls are TRBV2 and TRBJ2-1; D gene uncertain. The CDR3 length is 15 residues. Germline loops: CDR1 SNHLY, CDR2 FYNNEI. The CDR3 region is CALSSLRGSYNEQFF. Written as DNA, the CDR3 is TGTGCGCTCTCGAGCTTGAGAGGCTCCTACAATGAGCAGTTCTTC.

The chain uses TRBV7-9 and TRBJ2-3; 12 positions agree with TRBD2. Germline V lookup: CDR1 SEHNR, CDR2 FQNEAQ (reference sequence). The CDR3 extends over 17 amino acids. V dropped 4 bases and J dropped 5; count of bases not matched to a gene: 10. This CDR3 is CASSSRWTSGTEDTQYF. The CDR3 nucleotides are TGTGCCAGCAGCTCAAGATGGACTAGCGGGACGGAAGATACGCAGTATTTT.

The chain carries TRBV29-1 and TRBJ2-7, with 11 bases aligning to TRBD2. The V segment lost 8 bases and the J segment 1 base; nucleotides outside the gene matches: 10. The CDR3 contains 15 residues. Germline V lookup: CDR1 SQVTM, CDR2 ANQGSEA. CDR3 sequence reads: CSTTRLAGLSYEQYF. CDR3 coding DNA: TGCAGCACAACCAGACTAGCGGGATTGTCCTACGAGCAGTACTTC.

V gene TRBV29-1 combines with J gene TRBJ1-1; D is unresolved. Trimming pared 4 bases from V and 8 bases from J, leaving 17 bases between. Germline V CDR1 and CDR2: SQVTM, ANQGSEA. This CDR3 spans 13 amino acids. CDR3 region: CSVGDRTVLEAFF. In DNA, the CDR3 is TGCAGCGTTGGAGACCGAACGGTTCTCGAAGCTTTCTTT.

The chain joins TRBV6-1 to TRBJ2-1, with D maybe TRBD2 (5 bases). Germline assignment: CDR1 MNHNS and CDR2 SASEGT. The CDR3 is 15 amino acids. V shed 0 bases and J shed 9 bases, with 15 bases lying between them. CDR3 residues: CASSEAVAGSGEQFF. The CDR3 region has the DNA TGTGCCAGCAGTGAAGCTGTCGCGGGCTCGGGTGAGCAGTTCTTC.

The genes are TRBV7-7 and TRBJ1-1, with D possibly being TRBD1 (5 bases). Trimming shortened V by 2 bases and J by 1 base, and 5 bases separated the two germline ends. The CDR3 consists of 13 residues. CDR1 SSHAT and CDR2 FNYEAQ come from the germline V gene (reference sequence). The CDR3 reads CASSLRGNTEAFF. Here the CDR3 DNA reads TGTGCCAGCAGCTTAAGGGGGAACACTGAAGCTTTCTTT.

The V gene is TRBV10-1, the J gene TRBJ2-3; 10 nucleotides match TRBD1. Per the germline V gene, CDR1 is WNHNN and CDR2 is SYGVQD (reference sequence). V was clipped by 1 base and J by 2 bases; unmatched bases: 3. There are 16 residues in the CDR3. The CDR3 loop reads CASSELGQGSTDTQYF. The CDR3 nucleotides are TGCGCCAGCAGTGAGTTGGGACAGGGGTCCACAGATACGCAGTATTTT.

The DNA for the CDR3 is TGTGCCAGCAGTTACCCCAGGGGGGAAGCTTTCTTT. This encodes CASSYPRGEAFF. The rearrangement links TRBV6-5 to TRBJ1-1, with 7 bases that match TRBD1. V dropped 2 bases and J dropped 8; count of bases not matched to a gene: 2. Looked up from germline, CDR1 is MNHEY and CDR2 is SVGAGI. The CDR3 extends over 12 amino acids.

The chain carries TRBV28 and TRBJ2-3; 8 positions agree with TRBD1. The germline V gene encodes CDR1 MDHEN and CDR2 SYDVKM. With 7 bases clipped from V and 5 bases from J, the junction kept 17 bases outside the gene matches. This CDR3 has 17 residues. Here the CDR3 reads CASIPTGAGGIIDTQYF. Here the CDR3 DNA reads TGTGCCAGCATCCCGACCGGGGCAGGGGGCATTATAGATACGCAGTATTTT.

This sequence joins TRBV4-2 and TRBJ1-2, with D unclear. Per germline, CDR1 LGHNA and CDR2 YNFKEQ. Trimming left V 5 bases short and J 0 bases short, with 16 bases between. The CDR3 sequence is 16 residues long. Here the CDR3 reads CASSLVLQRANYGYTF. In DNA, the CDR3 is TGTGCCAGCAGCTTAGTACTACAGCGAGCTAACTATGGCTACACCTTC.

The chain joins TRBV4-1 to TRBJ2-5, with TRBD2 matching 15 bases. Per the germline V gene, CDR1 is MGHRA and CDR2 is YSYEKL. Trimming cost V 3 bases and J 1 base; bases outside gene matches: 9. This CDR3 comprises 19 residues. CDR3 in amino acids: CASSQTPGLAGGLQETQYF. The CDR3 DNA reads as TGCGCCAGCAGCCAGACCCCGGGACTAGCGGGAGGCCTCCAAGAGACCCAGTACTTC.